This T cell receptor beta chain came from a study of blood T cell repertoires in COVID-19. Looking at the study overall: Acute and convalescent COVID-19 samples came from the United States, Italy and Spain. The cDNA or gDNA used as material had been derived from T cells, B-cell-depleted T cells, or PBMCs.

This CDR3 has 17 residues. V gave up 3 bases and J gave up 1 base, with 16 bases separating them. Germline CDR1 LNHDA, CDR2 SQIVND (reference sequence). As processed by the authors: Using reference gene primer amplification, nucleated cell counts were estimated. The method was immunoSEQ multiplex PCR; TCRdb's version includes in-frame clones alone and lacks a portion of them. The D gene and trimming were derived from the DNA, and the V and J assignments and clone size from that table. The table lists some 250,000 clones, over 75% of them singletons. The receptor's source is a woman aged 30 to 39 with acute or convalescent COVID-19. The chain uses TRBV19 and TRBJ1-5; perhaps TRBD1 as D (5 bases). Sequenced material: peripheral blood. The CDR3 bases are TGTGCCAGTAGTATGATTAACGCCAGGGCCAGCAATCAGCCCCAGCATTTT. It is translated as CASSMINARASNQPQHF. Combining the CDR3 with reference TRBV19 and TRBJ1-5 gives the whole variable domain DGGITQSPKYLFRKEGQNVTLSCEQNLNHDAMYWYRQDPGQGLRLIYYSQIVNDFQKGDIAEGYSVSREKKESFPLTVTSAQKNPTAFYLCASSMINARASNQPQHFGDGTRLSIL.